This T cell receptor (beta chain) was found in a study of T cells in Graves' hyperthyroidism and ophthalmopathy. From RNA transcripts, TCR beta CDR3 regions were amplified. Using the HTBI primer set, a first-round RT-PCR was run on the TCR CDR3. TCRdb reanalysed the multiplex PCR reads using MiXCR and keeps one entry per CDR3 protein. The sample holds more than 500,000 distinct CDR3 sequences, roughly 15% seen once. General study results and limits: Peripheral blood also featured most of the thyroid clonotypes expanded above 0.001.

The germline V gene encodes CDR1 LNHDA and CDR2 SQIVND (reference sequence). V lost 2 bases and J lost 0; bases outside the gene matches: 8. The CDR3 covers 18 residues. With respect to this clonotype: Its matching antigen is unknown.

The TCR sequence derives from a woman in her thirties or forties with Graves' ophthalmopathy. Sequencing was performed on blood. The chain employs TRBV19 and TRBJ2-1; 9 positions agree with TRBD1. The CDR3 loop reads CASSITGGHLSSYNEQFF. The CDR3 DNA is TGTGCCAGTAGTATAACAGGGGGCCATCTTAGCTCCTACAATGAGCAGTTCTTC. The whole variable domain, remainder taken from reference TRBV19 and TRBJ2-1, is DGGITQSPKYLFRKEGQNVTLSCEQNLNHDAMYWYRQDPGQGLRLIYYSQIVNDFQKGDIAEGYSVSREKKESFPLTVTSAQKNPTAFYLCASSITGGHLSSYNEQFFGPGTRLTVL.